The rows below give T cell receptor beta chains drawn from one sample of a study of CD8 T cells in Susac syndrome. One entry per CDR3 protein, called by TCRdb with MiXCR from the immunoSEQ multiplex PCR reads. The sample contains approximately 110,000 distinct CDR3 sequences, around 94% of which appear only once. The sample was CD4+ T cells from PBMCs. These receptors were taken from a human donor in good health. The CDR3 runs from the conserved cysteine through the conserved F or W. Each record gives: V gene, J gene, D gene, CDR3 protein. D genes are given only for firm matches.

v_call: TRBV10-3; j_call: TRBJ1-5; d_call: TRBD1; cdr3_aa: CAIRDRDNQPQHF
v_call: TRBV5-1; j_call: TRBJ1-5; d_call: .; cdr3_aa: CASSSGAGSHQPQHF
v_call: TRBV5-1; j_call: TRBJ2-3; d_call: .; cdr3_aa: CASSLSTAQYTQYF
v_call: TRBV14; j_call: TRBJ2-1; d_call: TRBD2; cdr3_aa: CASSPSGSLSSYNEQFF
v_call: TRBV25-1; j_call: TRBJ2-7; d_call: .; cdr3_aa: CASSRGYEQYF
v_call: TRBV12-3/TRBV12-4; j_call: TRBJ1-1; d_call: TRBD1; cdr3_aa: CASSLTDREGNQAFF
v_call: TRBV25-1; j_call: TRBJ2-5; d_call: TRBD1; cdr3_aa: CASSVGGAETQYF
v_call: TRBV7-9; j_call: TRBJ1-5; d_call: .; cdr3_aa: CASSGGNRDQPQHF
v_call: TRBV6-5; j_call: TRBJ1-1; d_call: .; cdr3_aa: CASSLRDKVGAFF
v_call: TRBV2; j_call: TRBJ1-2; d_call: TRBD1; cdr3_aa: CASRTGRDYGYTF
v_call: TRBV30; j_call: TRBJ2-1; d_call: TRBD2; cdr3_aa: CAHLSGTSVLNEQFF
v_call: TRBV5-4; j_call: TRBJ2-5; d_call: .; cdr3_aa: CASSPRLGAETQYF
v_call: TRBV9; j_call: TRBJ2-5; d_call: .; cdr3_aa: CASSVAATQETQYF
v_call: TRBV18; j_call: TRBJ2-1; d_call: TRBD1; cdr3_aa: CASSESTGGTYNEQFF
v_call: TRBV29-1; j_call: TRBJ2-5; d_call: .; cdr3_aa: CSVVGYSRGETQYF
v_call: TRBV6-2/TRBV6-3; j_call: TRBJ2-5; d_call: TRBD1; cdr3_aa: CASSGTEETQYF
v_call: TRBV6-1; j_call: TRBJ2-7; d_call: TRBD2; cdr3_aa: CASGLGLAEYEQYF
v_call: TRBV20-1; j_call: TRBJ1-3; d_call: .; cdr3_aa: CSARVAGNTIYF
v_call: TRBV7-8; j_call: TRBJ2-7; d_call: .; cdr3_aa: CASSSSLEGEQYF
v_call: TRBV20-1; j_call: TRBJ1-2; d_call: .; cdr3_aa: CSARDLRGIYGYTF
v_call: TRBV27; j_call: TRBJ2-1; d_call: TRBD2; cdr3_aa: CASSFQGFLAGDQFF
v_call: TRBV14; j_call: TRBJ1-5; d_call: .; cdr3_aa: CASSPGGTRNQPQHF
v_call: TRBV5-1; j_call: TRBJ2-4; d_call: .; cdr3_aa: CASSPSQLAKNIQYF
v_call: TRBV29-1; j_call: TRBJ2-5; d_call: .; cdr3_aa: CSVVDSQETQYF
v_call: TRBV9; j_call: TRBJ2-5; d_call: TRBD2; cdr3_aa: CASSPGTNQETQYF
v_call: TRBV29-1; j_call: TRBJ2-7; d_call: .; cdr3_aa: CSVADGTYEQYF
v_call: TRBV6-5; j_call: TRBJ2-7; d_call: TRBD1; cdr3_aa: CASSSTGVREQYF
v_call: TRBV2; j_call: TRBJ2-1; d_call: .; cdr3_aa: CASKSSYTSSSYNEQFF
v_call: TRBV12-3/TRBV12-4; j_call: TRBJ1-2; d_call: .; cdr3_aa: CASSLGTGGYTF
v_call: TRBV18; j_call: TRBJ1-1; d_call: .; cdr3_aa: CASSPNGGAGNTEAFF
v_call: TRBV4-3; j_call: TRBJ2-1; d_call: TRBD2; cdr3_aa: CASSQAQEGLAGLNEQFF
v_call: TRBV4-2; j_call: TRBJ1-1; d_call: TRBD1; cdr3_aa: CASSERTGSTEAFF
v_call: TRBV12-3/TRBV12-4; j_call: TRBJ1-2; d_call: TRBD1; cdr3_aa: CASSDDRGTLYGYTF
v_call: TRBV30; j_call: TRBJ2-2; d_call: .; cdr3_aa: CAWSVRVGGGELFF
v_call: TRBV4-2; j_call: TRBJ2-1; d_call: TRBD2; cdr3_aa: CASSQGLAGNYNEQFF
v_call: TRBV15; j_call: TRBJ2-7; d_call: TRBD1; cdr3_aa: CATSLGGPYEQYF
v_call: TRBV3-1; j_call: TRBJ2-2; d_call: .; cdr3_aa: CASSQGRNTGELFF
v_call: TRBV7-2; j_call: TRBJ2-3; d_call: .; cdr3_aa: CASSLAGSTDTQYF
v_call: TRBV5-1; j_call: TRBJ2-1; d_call: .; cdr3_aa: CASSFRQPSYNEQFF
v_call: TRBV9; j_call: TRBJ1-1; d_call: .; cdr3_aa: CASSADSLNTEAFF
v_call: TRBV19; j_call: TRBJ2-7; d_call: TRBD1; cdr3_aa: CASSKTRTGAYEQYF
v_call: TRBV7-9; j_call: TRBJ2-5; d_call: .; cdr3_aa: CASSWYQETQYF
v_call: TRBV10-2; j_call: TRBJ2-7; d_call: .; cdr3_aa: CASSEFKRSSYEQYF
v_call: TRBV7-8; j_call: TRBJ2-2; d_call: TRBD2; cdr3_aa: CASSLRTSGYTGELFF
v_call: TRBV12-3/TRBV12-4; j_call: TRBJ1-5; d_call: .; cdr3_aa: CASIGGATWGQPQHF
v_call: TRBV18; j_call: TRBJ1-4; d_call: .; cdr3_aa: CASSPQVREKLFF
v_call: TRBV5-1; j_call: TRBJ2-2; d_call: .; cdr3_aa: CASSLRNGELFF
v_call: TRBV20-1; j_call: TRBJ1-1; d_call: .; cdr3_aa: CSARVHSGKTEVFF
v_call: TRBV7-9; j_call: TRBJ2-1; d_call: .; cdr3_aa: CASSLVGRNEQFF
v_call: TRBV11-2; j_call: TRBJ1-1; d_call: .; cdr3_aa: CASRGTSYTEAFF
v_call: TRBV5-1; j_call: TRBJ2-3; d_call: TRBD2; cdr3_aa: CASSPGLAGSTDTQYF
v_call: TRBV7-2; j_call: TRBJ2-1; d_call: TRBD2; cdr3_aa: CASSLQLAGGGEQFF
v_call: TRBV7-8; j_call: TRBJ2-5; d_call: .; cdr3_aa: CASSLASRRQETQYF
v_call: TRBV29-1; j_call: TRBJ2-1; d_call: TRBD1; cdr3_aa: CSVYLSGQFYNEQFF
v_call: TRBV20-1; j_call: TRBJ1-2; d_call: .; cdr3_aa: CSAPPPLGGSPSPYYGYTF
v_call: TRBV4-3; j_call: TRBJ2-1; d_call: .; cdr3_aa: CASSPTQAREQFF
v_call: TRBV20-1; j_call: TRBJ2-4; d_call: .; cdr3_aa: CSAPAHGKNIQYF
v_call: TRBV18; j_call: TRBJ2-3; d_call: TRBD2; cdr3_aa: CASSPSAGGYDTQYF